Within the sample, the clone carrying this T cell receptor (beta chain) is large. The library was built for alpha chains, so this beta chain is an off-target read and its size means little. Sample time point: sample taken at primary tumor resection. The donor group consisted of 72 patients who had untreated, early-stage non-small cell lung cancer. No cells were sorted before sequencing. The whole RNA sequenced was extracted from tumor, nontumor lung or frozen PBMC. This CDR3 region has 13 residues. Germline V gene lookup returns CDR1 LGHDT and CDR2 YNNKEL (reference sequence). The V and J ends lost 5 bases and 6 bases respectively, with 10 bases between them. The sample originates from a study of spatial heterogeneity in lung cancer. Turning to the study itself: Each time, sequencing found more beta-chain sequences than alpha-chain sequences.

Every TCR cDNA molecule bore its own unique molecular identifier. TCRdb redid the calling of the 5' RACE reads with MiXCR, one entry per CDR3 protein. This table has fewer than 900 distinct CDR3 sequences, more than 20% appearing once. The chain combines TRBV3-1 with TRBJ2-2; D is undetermined. Sequencing was performed on normal lung tissue next to the tumor, taken at surgery. The TCR sequence derives from a male donor with early-stage non-small cell lung cancer. CDR3: CASSFSPAGELFF. DNA for the CDR3: TGTGCCAGCAGCTTCAGTCCCGCCGGGGAGCTGTTTTTT.